These 19 T cell receptor beta chains share one sample of origin, sequenced in a study of blood T cell repertoires in COVID-19. Assay: immunoSEQ multiplex PCR; the TCRdb copy retains only in-frame clones and omits some. Among around 150,000 clones listed, roughly 90% were seen once. Sequencing input: peripheral blood. These receptors were taken from a young man with acute or convalescent COVID-19.

V usage is TRBV2 and J usage is TRBJ2-3; 9 nucleotides align to TRBD2. Unmatched junction bases numbered 5, after V lost 6 bases and J lost 1 base. There are 15 residues in the CDR3. Germline CDR1 and CDR2: SNHLY and FYNNEI. The CDR3 here is CASSEKRGGTDTQYF. In nucleotides, the CDR3 is TGTGCCAGCAGCGAGAAGCGGGGGGGCACAGATACGCAGTATTTT.

The J gene is TRBJ1-2, the V gene TRBV19, with 9 positions matching TRBD1. CDR3 length: 14 residues. The J segment lost 3 bases and the V segment lost 3 bases, leaving 2 bases of the junction unmatched. Germline V gene lookup returns CDR1 LNHDA and CDR2 SQIVND (reference sequence). CDR3 DNA sequence: TGTGCCAGTAGTATCCGGGACAGGGACTATGGCTACACCTTC. This translates into CASSIRDRDYGYTF.

This sequence joins TRBV5-1 and TRBJ2-3, with 7 positions matching TRBD1. Germline CDR1 is SGHRS and CDR2 is YFSETQ. The CDR3 is 13 residues long. After removal of 4 bases from V and 5 bases from J, the junction contained 4 bases not matched to a gene. The CDR3 DNA reads as TGCGCCAGCAGCCGCAACAGGGGAGATACGCAGTATTTT. This encodes CASSRNRGDTQYF. Full variable domain (rest looked up from reference TRBV5-1 and TRBJ2-3): KAGVTQTPRYLIKTRGQQVTLSCSPISGHRSVSWYQQTPGQGLQFLFEYFSETQRNKGNFPGRFSGRQFSNSRSEMNVSTLELGDSALYLCASSRNRGDTQYFGPGTRLTVL.

The chain has TRBV3-1 (or the pseudogene TRBV3-2) and TRBJ2-7; 7 nucleotides line up with TRBD1. Germline assignment: CDR1 LGHDT and CDR2 YNNKEL (reference sequence). The CDR3 extends over 12 amino acids. J was trimmed by 13 bases and V by 4 bases; bases with no gene match: 10. The CDR3 is CASSPRTGVLYF. The DNA for the CDR3 is TGTGCCAGCAGCCCCCGGACAGGCGTCCTCTACTTC.

This chain uses TRBV18 with TRBJ2-7; perhaps TRBD1 as D (5 bases). Trimming took 2 bases from V and 6 from J, leaving 11 bases between them. The CDR3 sequence is 13 residues long. Germline V gene sequence: CDR1 KGHSH, CDR2 LQKENI. CDR3 coding DNA: TGTGCCAGCTCACCATTGCAGGGTGGCGAGCAGTACTTC. Translated, it gives CASSPLQGGEQYF.

V and J are TRBV3-1 (or the pseudogene TRBV3-2) and TRBJ1-5, with TRBD1 identical over 8 bases. This CDR3 is built from 18 residues. The ends lost 1 base at V and 0 bases at J; junction bases unmatched: 8. Germline values: CDR1 LGHDT, CDR2 YNNKEL (reference sequence). The CDR3 is CASSQGPQTGDSNQPQHF. The CDR3 nucleotides read TGTGCCAGCAGCCAAGGCCCACAGACAGGGGATAGCAATCAGCCCCAGCATTTT.

The genes are TRBV18 and TRBJ2-3; D not resolved. Trimming stripped 0 bases from V and 2 bases from J, with 9 bases between. Germline lookup yields CDR1 KGHSH and CDR2 LQKENI. This CDR3 contains 15 residues. CDR3 sequence (DNA): TGTGCCAGCTCACCACCTGACACAAACACAGATACGCAGTATTTT. As protein: CASSPPDTNTDTQYF.

The J gene is TRBJ1-2, the V gene TRBV4-1; D remains unclear. The CDR3 is 14 residues long. Deletions cut 0 bases from V and 2 bases from J, with 7 bases between. Looked up from germline, CDR1 is MGHRA and CDR2 is YSYEKL. The CDR3 nucleotides read TGCGCCAGCAGCCAAGATGGCAAGAACTATGGCTACACCTTC. Protein product: CASSQDGKNYGYTF.

V and J are TRBV5-1 and TRBJ2-6, with 11 bases lining up with TRBD1. Germline V gene lookup returns CDR1 SGHRS and CDR2 YFSETQ. J was trimmed by 3 bases and V by 0 bases; bases with no gene match: 8. The CDR3 contains 19 residues. The CDR3 reads CASSLDPGQGVFGANVLTF. As DNA, the CDR3 is TGCGCCAGCAGCTTGGACCCGGGACAGGGGGTTTTTGGGGCCAACGTCCTGACTTTC.

CDR3 amino acids: CASSFNRDTEAFF. The DNA of the CDR3 is TGTGCCAGCAGTTTTAACAGGGACACTGAAGCTTTCTTT. The chain links TRBV12-3 or TRBV12-4 to TRBJ1-1, with D perhaps TRBD1 (6 bases). The CDR3 spans 13 residues. The V and J ends lost 3 bases and 3 bases respectively, with 8 bases between them.

The gene calls are TRBV29-1 and TRBJ2-1; 9 bases map to TRBD1. CDR3 length equals 15 residues. The germline gives CDR1 SQVTM, CDR2 ANQGSEA. V gave up 7 bases and J gave up 12 bases; unmatched junction bases: 19. CDR3 nucleotides: TGCAGCGCCCGAATCCGGGACAGGGAACCGGGCGGGCAGTTCTTC. Translation gives CSARIRDREPGGQFF.

The chain recombines TRBV18 with TRBJ1-3; 7 nucleotides agree with TRBD1. V was clipped by 2 bases and J by 6 bases; unmatched bases: 1. CDR3 length: 13 residues. Germline CDR1 and CDR2: KGHSH and LQKENI. CDR3 region: CASSPDRENTIYF. The CDR3 DNA reads as TGTGCCAGCTCACCAGACAGGGAAAACACCATATATTTT.

The chain recombines TRBV6-5 with TRBJ1-1; 8 bases are shared with TRBD1. Unmatched junction bases numbered 0, after V lost 2 bases and J lost 1 base. Germline assignment: CDR1 MNHEY and CDR2 SVGAGI. The CDR3 is 14 residues long. For the CDR3, the DNA is TGTGCCAGCAGTTACGGGACAGGGAACACTGAAGCTTTCTTT. Translated, it gives CASSYGTGNTEAFF.

The chain links TRBV28 to TRBJ1-5; TRBD1 agrees at 7 bases. This CDR3 contains 16 residues. Germline values: CDR1 MDHEN, CDR2 SYDVKM. Trimming at V came to 5 bases and at J to 5 bases, leaving 12 bases not matched to a gene. CDR3: CASSGVGQDFYQPQHF. The DNA for the CDR3 is TGTGCCAGCAGTGGAGTAGGACAGGATTTTTATCAGCCCCAGCATTTT.

V usage is TRBV5-1 and J usage is TRBJ1-3; the D gene is possibly TRBD1 (6 bases). CDR3 length: 15 amino acids. Per the germline V gene, CDR1 is SGHRS and CDR2 is YFSETQ. The V gene lost 4 bases and the J gene lost 2 bases, with 13 bases spanning the gap. CDR3 bases: TGCGCCAGCAGCCCCCAACAGGGAGCTGGAAACACCATATATTTT. Amino acids: CASSPQQGAGNTIYF.

The V and J genes are TRBV24-1 and TRBJ2-3; 10 bases line up with TRBD1. V dropped 7 bases and J dropped 3; count of bases not matched to a gene: 18. CDR1 KGHDR and CDR2 SFDVKD come from the germline V gene. The length of the CDR3 is 19 residues. CDR3 in DNA: TGTGCCACCAGAGCGGGACAGGGGAAGGGAGCCAGGCGTACAGATACGCAGTATTTT. It specifies CATRAGQGKGARRTDTQYF.

The rearrangement links TRBV28 to TRBJ1-3, with D possibly being TRBD1 (6 bases). CDR1 and CDR2 from the germline V gene are MDHEN and SYDVKM. V lost 7 bases and J lost 4, with 14 bases in between. The CDR3 consists of 14 residues. The CDR3 loop reads CASIGGGQGNTIYF. The CDR3 DNA reads TGTGCCAGCATAGGGGGGGGTCAAGGAAACACCATATATTTT.

The chain links TRBV6-5 to TRBJ1-1; D is possibly TRBD1 (5 bases). The length of the CDR3 is 12 residues. CDR1 and CDR2 (germline): MNHEY, SVGAGI. Trimming shortened V by 7 bases and J by 12 bases, and 18 bases separated the two germline ends. In DNA, the CDR3 is TGTGCCAGCAATTCAGGGTTTAGGTGGACTTTCTTT. The encoded protein is CASNSGFRWTFF.

The rearrangement uses TRBV14 and TRBJ2-2; 11 bases align to TRBD2. Germline V CDR1 and CDR2: SGHDN, FVKESK. The CDR3 is 15 amino acids. V lost 6 bases to trimming and J lost 3 bases; unmatched junction nucleotides: 3. The CDR3: CASSEGLADTGELFF. The CDR3 coding sequence is TGTGCCAGCAGTGAGGGACTAGCGGACACCGGGGAGCTGTTTTTT. The full variable domain, in which reference TRBV14 and TRBJ2-2 provide the parts outside the CDR3, is EAGVTQFPSHSVIEKGQTVTLRCDPISGHDNLYWYRRVMGKEIKFLLHFVKESKQDESGMPNNRFLAERTGGTYSTLKVQPAELEDSGVYFCASSEGLADTGELFFGEGSRLTVL.